Following are 2 T cell receptor beta chains from one sample sequenced in a study of human T cells and chemical hapten exposure. Time point described: patch test 1, 2 weeks after DPC sensitization. Treatment here: therapeutic diphenylcyclopropenone sensitization with weekly scalp DPC. TCRdb reprocessed the RACE reads with MiXCR, giving one entry per CDR3 protein. This repertoire shows 150,000 or so distinct CDR3 sequences, approximately 14% found once; its top ten account for approximately 1.5%. The source material was whole blood, sampled in connection with sensitization to the hapten diphenylcyclopropenone (DPC). These receptors were collected from a woman aged 25 to 45 with alopecia areata. Some clones in this sample may be carry-over from other donors' samples.

This clonotype has a handful of counts. The chain uses TRBV6-5 and TRBJ2-7; TRBD2 might be the D (5 bases). Trimming removed 4 bases from V and 0 bases from J, with 13 bases in between. The germline V gene encodes CDR1 MNHEY and CDR2 SVGAGI. The CDR3 contains 15 residues. CDR3 nucleotides: TGTGCCAGCAGTTCCCGGACTCTAACCTCCTACGAGCAGTACTTC. Protein: CASSSRTLTSYEQYF.

The chain employs TRBV4-2 and TRBJ2-3; TRBD2 agrees at 11 bases. The germline V gene has CDR1 LGHNA and CDR2 YNFKEQ. The CDR3 covers 17 residues. Trimming at V came to 5 bases and at J to 0 bases, leaving 7 bases not matched to a gene. The CDR3 DNA sequence: TGTGCCAGCAGCTACGGGACTAGCGGTACTAGCACAGATACGCAGTATTTT. It yields the protein CASSYGTSGTSTDTQYF.